This T cell receptor beta chain was captured by sequencing in a study of shared clonotypes between healthy human individuals. Clones were sequenced by immunoSEQ multiplex PCR, and TCRdb holds only the in-frame ones, with some missing. Of 760,000 or so clones in the sample, about 96% were seen once. V lost 7 bases, J lost 4 bases, and 12 bases stayed unmatched. Germline V gives CDR1 SGHVS, CDR2 FQNEAQ. The CDR3 covers 15 residues. Terminally differentiated effector memory CD45RA+ cells were left out of the naive CD8 fraction, which was CD45RO-negative and positively selected for CCR7. The TCR sequence derives from a man younger than 40 in good health. The chain combines TRBV7-8 with TRBJ1-2; 7 nucleotides align to TRBD1. The material sequenced was naive CD8+ T cells sorted from blood. CDR3 protein: CASIEGAGSVYGYTF. In DNA form, the CDR3 reads TGTGCCAGCATCGAGGGGGCAGGGTCCGTCTATGGCTACACCTTC.